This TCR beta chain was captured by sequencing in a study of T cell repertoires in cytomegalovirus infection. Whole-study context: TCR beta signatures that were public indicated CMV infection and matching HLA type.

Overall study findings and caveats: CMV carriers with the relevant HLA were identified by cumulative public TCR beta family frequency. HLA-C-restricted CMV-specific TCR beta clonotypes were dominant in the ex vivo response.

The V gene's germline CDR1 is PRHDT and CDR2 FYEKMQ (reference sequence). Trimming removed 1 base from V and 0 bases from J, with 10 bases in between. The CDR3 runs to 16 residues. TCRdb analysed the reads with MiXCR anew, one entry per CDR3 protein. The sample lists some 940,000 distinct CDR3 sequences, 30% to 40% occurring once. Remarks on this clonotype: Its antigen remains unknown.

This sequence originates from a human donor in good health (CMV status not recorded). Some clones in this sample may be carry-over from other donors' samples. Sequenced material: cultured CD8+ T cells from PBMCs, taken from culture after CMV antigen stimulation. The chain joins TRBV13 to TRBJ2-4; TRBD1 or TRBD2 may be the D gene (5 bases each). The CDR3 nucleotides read TGTGCCAGCAGCTTAGACGGGGCCCGAGCCAAAAACATTCAGTACTTC. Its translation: CASSLDGARAKNIQYF.